This T cell receptor beta chain was observed in a study of blood T cell repertoires in COVID-19. Assay: immunoSEQ multiplex PCR; the TCRdb copy retains only in-frame clones and omits some. This table has around 330,000 clones, around 89% appearing once. The CDR3 is made up of 15 amino acids. The V gene lost 5 bases and the J gene lost 2 bases, with 16 bases spanning the gap. Germline V gene lookup returns CDR1 SGHNT and CDR2 YYREEE (reference sequence). Material for sequencing was peripheral blood. The sequence was obtained from a woman in her 30s with COVID-19, enrolled during active disease. The chain is built from TRBV5-4 and TRBJ1-1; possibly TRBD1 for D (6 bases). The CDR3 region is CASRPPGQGNTEAFF. CDR3 coding DNA: TGTGCCAGCAGACCTCCGGGACAAGGTAACACTGAAGCTTTCTTT. Drawing the rest from reference TRBV5-4 and TRBJ1-1, the complete variable domain is ETGVTQSPTHLIKTRGQQVTLRCSSQSGHNTVSWYQQALGQGPQFIFQYYREEENGRGNFPPRFSGLQFPNYSSELNVNALELDDSALYLCASRPPGQGNTEAFFGQGTRLTVV.